The 6 T cell receptor beta chains listed next were all sequenced from one sample in a study of T-cell reconstitution after alpha-beta-depleted transplantation in children. The library targeted TCRbeta and was prepared with unique molecular identifiers. One entry per CDR3 protein results from TCRdb running MiXCR on the PCR reads. The profile shows approximately 630,000 distinct CDR3 sequences, about an eighth of them singletons. Sequenced material: PBMCs, taken before TCRalphabeta/CD19-depleted stem cell transplant. Source of these receptors: a girl aged 2 to 10 with congenital amegakaryocytic thrombocytopenia, due to receive a stem cell transplant.

This clonotype has at least ten counts. The rearrangement uses TRBV29-1 and TRBJ2-1; possibly TRBD2 for D (5 bases). The V end was cut by 1 base, the J end by 1 base, with 14 bases between. Germline CDR1 reads SQVTM; CDR2 reads ANQGSEA. The CDR3 is made up of 16 amino acids. The CDR3 nucleotides are TGCAGCGTTGAAGGTCCCAGGCGGGCATCCTACAATGAGCAGTTCTTC. Translating gives CSVEGPRRASYNEQFF.

The chain is built from TRBV30 and TRBJ2-7; possibly TRBD1 for D (6 bases). Germline V gives CDR1 GTSNPN, CDR2 SVGIG (reference sequence). The CDR3 totals 15 residues. The ends were cut back, 2 bases at V and 1 base at J, with 15 bases in the middle. As DNA, the CDR3 is TGTGCCTGGAGTCTCGGCGGACAGAGATCCTACGAGCAGTACTTC. Translation gives CAWSLGGQRSYEQYF.

This clonotype was detected ten times or more. The V call is TRBV5-1, the J call TRBJ1-1; D may be TRBD1 (6 bases). The germline V and J ends were trimmed by 4 bases and 5 bases, with 15 bases remaining between them. This CDR3 is 14 amino acids long. Germline V gene lookup returns CDR1 SGHRS and CDR2 YFSETQ. The CDR3 coding sequence is TGCGCCAGCAGCCGCGCCGGGACACTGACTGAAGCTTTCTTT. Its translation: CASSRAGTLTEAFF.

The chain recombines TRBV5-5 with TRBJ2-7; tentatively, D is TRBD1 (5 bases). The CDR3 totals 14 residues. CDR1 is SGHKS, CDR2 YYEKEE, per germline (reference sequence). V lost 4 bases and J 4 bases, leaving 15 bases between the germline ends. The CDR3, as DNA: TGTGCCAGCAGCCTCGATGGGGCGCTTTACGAGCAGTACTTC. It specifies CASSLDGALYEQYF.

In DNA form, the CDR3 reads TGCAGTGCTAGATTTTCAGGGGGCGGTAATGAAGCTTTCTTT. Its protein is CSARFSGGGNEAFF. The chain combines TRBV20-1 with TRBJ1-1; 8 bases fit TRBD1. V shed 2 bases, J shed 7 bases, and the junction held 9 bases outside the gene matches. The V gene's germline CDR1 is DFQATT and CDR2 SNEGSKA (reference sequence). The CDR3 runs 14 residues.

The J gene is TRBJ2-7, the V gene TRBV5-5; TRBD1 aligns across 7 bases. V was pared by 0 bases and J by 4 bases, with 10 bases of the junction left unmatched. Germline V lookup: CDR1 SGHKS, CDR2 YYEKEE (reference sequence). CDR3 length: 16 amino acids. The CDR3 DNA follows: TGTGCCAGCAGCTTGGCCGTGGACAGGTTTTTTTACGAGCAGTACTTC. It yields the protein CASSLAVDRFFYEQYF.